This T cell receptor beta chain comes out of a study of blood T cell repertoires in COVID-19 (dated by TCRdb to about 2020). A note on the overall study: The collaborator samples originated in the United States, Italy and Spain and spanned the acute and convalescent phases of COVID-19. The samples were drawn from the first 160 participants of the ongoing ImmuneRACE study and from some 1,300 subjects provided by 6 global collaborators. Sample metadata almost always included a de-identified subject ID, COVID-19 status, age in years and sex. Deeply sampled blood TCRbeta repertoires from subjects exposed to, actively infected with, or recovered from COVID-19 were included in the dataset. Where HLA class I and class II types were available, the types were taken from metadata supplied by the sample provider, not from assay-based typing. The repertoires were made available in a free public database intended to serve as a resource for research on the immune response to SARS-CoV-2. The material from the prospective study consisted of cDNA or gDNA derived from T cells, B-cell-depleted T cells, or PBMCs. General findings and caveats noted by the study authors: How much clinical and demographic metadata was included differed by source and by participant, and the metadata was provided uncurated.

The immunoSEQ Assay, a bias-controlled multiplex PCR, was used to amplify TCRbeta CDR3 regions from genomic DNA. Per the authors' processing: Nucleated cell counts per sample were estimated from amplification of reference gene primers within the assay. To quantify the absolute abundance of each unique TCRbeta CDR3 rearrangement, sequence reads were collapsed and filtered. For each sample, productive Simpson clonality was calculated by taking the square root of Simpson's diversity index across productive rearrangements. TCRdb's version of the immuneACCESS table is confined to in-frame rearrangements and falls short of the full clone set. An unresolved V gene accounts for under half of the shortfall where checked; the remainder is of unknown origin. The DNA was the basis for D and trimming; V, J and clone size are from that table. Recorded for this sample are 350,000 to 450,000 clones; 75% to 90% of them occurred a single time. Together, the top ten hold 3.5% to 4% of the sample.

Concerning this clone: This receptor's antigen is unknown. No qualities accompany the bases; no much larger clone lies one base away.

Each collaborating institution followed its own protocols to collect whole blood in K2EDTA tubes. Collaborator samples were shipped for TCRbeta analysis as frozen whole blood, isolated PBMCs, or DNA extracted from either sample type. V gives up 3 bases and J gives up 8 bases, and the segment between their germline ends measures 11 bases. The CDR3 goes from the cysteine to the phenylalanine over 12 residues. Only the CDR3 region is kept as DNA, spanning 36 bases read in frame from base 1. Taken from the germline V gene (reference sequence), the CDR1 and CDR2 loops are LNHDA and SQIVND. Sequenced: peripheral blood. The chain employs TRBV19 and TRBJ2-7, and possibly TRBD1, on 6 matching bases. The clonotype originates from a woman aged 18-29 years with acute or convalescent COVID-19. The CDR3 in this case is CASSMVGAQQYF. The sequenced DNA: TGTGCCAGTAGTATGGTGGGGGCGCAGCAGTACTTC.